The next 10 T cell receptor beta chains were all read from a single sample in a study of T cells in Graves' hyperthyroidism and ophthalmopathy. Amplification yielded TCR beta CDR3 regions, with RNA transcripts as the source. Carried out on the TCR CDR3, a first-round RT-PCR used the HTBI primer set. Via MiXCR, TCRdb re-called the multiplex PCR reads, giving one row per CDR3 protein. The table lists more than 350,000 distinct CDR3 sequences, 14% of them singletons. Source material: blood. The receptors come from a woman aged 25-40 years with Graves' ophthalmopathy.

In its sample, this clonotype was seen a few times. The genes are TRBV29-1 and TRBJ1-2; D perhaps matches TRBD1 (5 bases). The germline V gene encodes CDR1 SQVTM and CDR2 ANQGSEA. V dropped 7 bases and J dropped 10 bases, with 19 bases sitting between them. The CDR3 loop spans 12 amino acids. Written as DNA, the CDR3 is TGCAGCGCCGGGGGTACAAGAAAGGACTACACCTTC. Translation gives CSAGGTRKDYTF.

There are a few counts of this clonotype. This chain joins TRBV29-1 and TRBJ2-3, with D unresolved. There are 12 residues in the CDR3. Germline CDR1 SQVTM, CDR2 ANQGSEA. Between the trimmed V and J ends, which lost 5 bases and 4 bases, there was a span of 10 bases. The CDR3 DNA reads TGCAGCGTTAAACTTGGGTCAGATACGCAGTATTTT. It translates to CSVKLGSDTQYF.

The chain has TRBV28 and TRBJ1-3, with D unresolved. CDR1 and CDR2 from the germline V gene are MDHEN and SYDVKM. There are 12 residues in the CDR3. Trimming removed 8 bases at V and 4 bases at J, with 9 bases between. CDR3 loop: CASDPVGNTIYF. The CDR3 region has the DNA TGTGCCAGCGACCCGGTAGGAAACACCATATATTTT.

This clonotype was observed many times. This sequence joins TRBV3-1 and TRBJ2-2; D possibly corresponds to TRBD1 (6 bases). The germline V and J ends were trimmed by 0 bases and 5 bases, with 10 bases remaining between them. The CDR3 extends over 15 amino acids. Germline V gives CDR1 LGHDT, CDR2 YNNKEL (reference sequence). The chain's CDR3 is CASSQDRGSTGELFF. The CDR3 DNA sequence: TGTGCCAGCAGCCAAGATAGGGGGTCTACCGGGGAGCTGTTTTTT.

In its sample, this clonotype was seen a few times. The chain recombines TRBV5-1 with TRBJ2-3; possibly TRBD1 or TRBD2 for D (5 bases each). Trimming removed 10 bases at V and 3 bases at J, with 15 bases between. Germline CDR1 is SGHRS and CDR2 is YFSETQ. The CDR3 is made up of 13 amino acids. CDR3 nucleotide sequence: TGCGCCTGTTCACAAGAGGGGACAGATACGCAGTATTTT. This translates into CACSQEGTDTQYF. The full variable domain, rest sourced from reference TRBV5-1 and TRBJ2-3, is KAGVTQTPRYLIKTRGQQVTLSCSPISGHRSVSWYQQTPGQGLQFLFEYFSETQRNKGNFPGRFSGRQFSNSRSEMNVSTLELGDSALYLCACSQEGTDTQYFGPGTRLTVL.

This clonotype was detected ten times or more. The rearrangement links TRBV5-1 to TRBJ2-1, with D perhaps being TRBD1 or TRBD2 (5 bases each). The length of the CDR3 is 14 residues. The germline CDR1 and CDR2 sequences are SGHRS and YFSETQ. V lost 0 bases to trimming and J lost 12 bases, with 16 bases between them. The CDR3 loop is CASSLAEVRGRQFF. CDR3 in DNA: TGCGCCAGCAGCTTGGCCGAGGTGAGGGGTCGGCAGTTCTTC.

Only a few counts were recorded for this clonotype. This chain links TRBV2 with TRBJ2-7; no firm D call. Between the trimmed V and J ends, which lost 3 bases and 0 bases, there was a span of 6 bases. The germline gives CDR1 SNHLY, CDR2 FYNNEI. The CDR3 is made up of 13 amino acids. The chain's CDR3 is CASSESNSYEQYF. The CDR3 bases are TGTGCCAGCAGTGAGAGCAACTCCTACGAGCAGTACTTC.

Comments on this clonotype: A much larger clonotype is one base distant, so this may be a read error. The V call is TRBV7-3, the J call TRBJ2-2; D gene unclear. V gave up 2 bases and J gave up 7 bases, with 8 bases separating them. Germline assignment: CDR1 SGHTA and CDR2 FQGTGA. This CDR3 is built from 13 residues. The CDR3 region has the DNA TGTGCCAGCAGCTTAGCCGAGTACGGGGAGCTGTTTTTT. This encodes CASSLAEYGELFF.

This clonotype occurred many times. The V gene is TRBV27, the J gene TRBJ2-7; a possible D gene is TRBD2 (5 bases). Deletions cut 6 bases from V and 9 bases from J, with 15 bases between. CDR3 length: 12 residues. In germline, CDR1 is MNHEY, CDR2 SMNVEV (reference sequence). The CDR3 DNA sequence: TGTGCCAGCAGCCCAACTACCCGGGGGCAGTACTTC. The encoded protein is CASSPTTRGQYF.

The V and J genes are TRBV3-1 and TRBJ1-2, with D possibly being TRBD1 (5 bases). Trimming cost V 4 bases and J 7 bases, with 13 bases left between them. Per the germline V gene, CDR1 is LGHDT and CDR2 is YNNKEL (reference sequence). The CDR3 runs to 13 residues. The CDR3 sequence is CASSPSRGIGYTF. CDR3 bases: TGTGCCAGCAGCCCGAGTCGGGGGATTGGCTACACCTTC.